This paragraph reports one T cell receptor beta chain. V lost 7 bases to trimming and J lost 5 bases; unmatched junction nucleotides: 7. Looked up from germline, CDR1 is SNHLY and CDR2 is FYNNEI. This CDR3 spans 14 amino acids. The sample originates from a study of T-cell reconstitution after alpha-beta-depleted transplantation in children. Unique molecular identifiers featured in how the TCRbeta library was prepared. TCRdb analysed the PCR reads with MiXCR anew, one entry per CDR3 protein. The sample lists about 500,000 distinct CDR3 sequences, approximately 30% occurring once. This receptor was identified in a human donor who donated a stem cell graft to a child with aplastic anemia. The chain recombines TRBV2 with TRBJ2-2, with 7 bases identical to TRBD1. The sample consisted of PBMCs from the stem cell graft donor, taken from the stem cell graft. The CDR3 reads CASIQDRRTGELFF. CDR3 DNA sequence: TGTGCCAGCATTCAGGACAGGAGGACCGGGGAGCTGTTTTTT. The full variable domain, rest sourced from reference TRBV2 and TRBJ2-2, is EPEVTQTPSHQVTQMGQEVILRCVPISNHLYFYWYRQILGQKVEFLVSFYNNEISEKSEIFDDQFSVERPDGSNFTLKIRSTKLEDSAMYFCASIQDRRTGELFFGEGSRLTVL.